These 16 T cell receptor beta chains were sequenced from one sample in a study of T cell responses to AZD1222 COVID-19 vaccine. Clones were read by immunoSEQ multiplex PCR, and TCRdb kept only the in-frame ones, dropping some. The sample carries around 140,000 clones, roughly 90% recorded once. Sample: peripheral blood, taken on day 0 of AZD1222 vaccination. The receptors stem from an adult in good health.

The chain recombines TRBV9 with TRBJ2-2; 8 nucleotides agree with TRBD2. The CDR3 runs to 19 residues. Trimming cost V 3 bases and J 1 base; bases outside gene matches: 14. CDR1 SGDLS and CDR2 YYNGEE come from the germline V gene. This CDR3 is CASSGGTRKPNLNTGELFF. The CDR3 region has the DNA TGTGCCAGCAGCGGGGGGACTAGAAAGCCGAACTTGAACACCGGGGAGCTGTTTTTT. Supplemented by reference TRBV9 and TRBJ2-2, the full variable domain reads DSGVTQTPKHLITATGQRVTLRCSPRSGDLSVYWYQQSLDQGLQFLIQYYNGEERAKGNILERFSAQQFPDLHSELNLSSLELGDSALYFCASSGGTRKPNLNTGELFFGEGSRLTVL.

V and J are TRBV4-3 and TRBJ1-1, with D possibly matching TRBD1 (5 bases). V shed 3 bases and J shed 5 bases, with 19 bases lying between them. The germline CDR1 and CDR2 sequences are LGHNA and YSLEER. The CDR3 totals 16 residues. The chain's CDR3 is CASSQDGDGGMTEAFF. CDR3 nucleotides: TGCGCCAGCAGCCAGGACGGCGACGGGGGTATGACTGAAGCTTTCTTT.

This rearrangement joins TRBV6-2 or TRBV6-3 to TRBJ1-6; 8 bases map to TRBD1. With 5 bases clipped from V and 8 bases from J, the junction kept 5 bases outside the gene matches. The germline V gene has CDR1 MNHEY and CDR2 SVGEGT. The CDR3 runs to 14 residues. CDR3 sequence reads: CASSRLGQDSPLHF. The CDR3 nucleotides read TGTGCCAGCAGTCGATTGGGACAGGATTCACCCCTCCACTTT.

The V and J genes are TRBV7-9 and TRBJ1-2; D unresolved. The germline V gene encodes CDR1 SEHNR and CDR2 FQNEAQ (reference sequence). This CDR3 contains 12 residues. Trimming took 5 bases from V and 0 from J, leaving 4 bases between them. The chain's CDR3 is CASSLSNYGYTF. CDR3 bases: TGTGCCAGCAGCCTTTCTAACTATGGCTACACCTTC.

This clone was seen just once. The gene calls are TRBV11-3 and TRBJ2-5, with 9 bases matching TRBD1. The length of the CDR3 is 18 residues. J was trimmed by 5 bases and V by 3 bases; bases with no gene match: 16. From germline, CDR1 is SGHNT and CDR2 YENEEA. The CDR3 coding sequence is TGTGCCAGCAGCTTGCGACCCTCCGGGACAGGGAGGGGGGAGACCCAGTACTTC. It yields the protein CASSLRPSGTGRGETQYF.

The chain joins TRBV4-3 to TRBJ2-1, with 9 nucleotides matching TRBD2. CDR1 is LGHNA and CDR2 is YSLEER in the germline V gene. The J segment lost 3 bases and the V segment lost 0 bases, leaving 6 bases of the junction unmatched. The CDR3 is made up of 17 amino acids. The CDR3 spells CASSQEDGSGGYNEQFF. The CDR3 bases are TGCGCCAGCAGCCAAGAAGACGGTAGCGGGGGCTACAATGAGCAGTTCTTC.

CDR3: CASRPRGSSYEQYF. Here the CDR3 DNA reads TGTGCCAGCAGACCCCGGGGGAGCTCCTACGAGCAGTACTTC. The V and J genes are TRBV6-5 and TRBJ2-7, with D perhaps matching TRBD2 (6 bases). Deletions cut 6 bases from V and 0 bases from J, with 12 bases between. In germline, CDR1 is MNHEY, CDR2 SVGAGI. This CDR3 has 14 amino acids.

This chain joins TRBV5-1 and TRBJ1-5; the D is unclear. This CDR3 has 15 amino acids. Germline CDR1 is SGHRS and CDR2 is YFSETQ. V was shortened by 0 bases and J by 0 bases, with 7 bases between the two germline ends. The CDR3 loop reads CASSLDSYSNQPQHF. CDR3 bases: TGCGCCAGCAGCTTGGACAGCTATAGCAATCAGCCCCAGCATTTT.

This clone was detected only once. The rearrangement joins TRBV24-1 to TRBJ2-1; TRBD2 matches at 9 bases. The junction had 13 bases not matched to a gene; V was cut back by 9 bases and J by 8 bases. Germline CDR1 and CDR2: KGHDR and SFDVKD. The CDR3 is 15 amino acids. The CDR3 loop reads CATRSLSGSMDEQFF. As DNA, the CDR3 is TGTGCCACCCGGTCTCTTAGCGGGAGTATGGATGAGCAGTTCTTC.

The CDR3 reads CAWAPTFSSYNSPLHF. For the CDR3, the DNA is TGTGCCTGGGCCCCGACGTTCAGCTCCTATAATTCACCCCTCCACTTT. The J gene is TRBJ1-6, the V gene TRBV30, with no clear D. The V gene's germline CDR1 is GTSNPN and CDR2 SVGIG (reference sequence). The CDR3 consists of 16 residues. V gave up 5 bases and J gave up 0 bases, with 14 bases separating them.

The chain joins TRBV7-2 to TRBJ1-5, with D possibly TRBD1 on 6 matching bases. This CDR3 comprises 16 residues. Per germline, CDR1 SGHTA and CDR2 FQGNSA. Trimming took 2 bases from V and 1 from J, leaving 12 bases between them. Written as DNA, the CDR3 is TGTGCCAGCAGCTTAAGGGGGGTTATGAGCAATCAGCCCCAGCATTTT. It encodes CASSLRGVMSNQPQHF.

The chain joins TRBV6-4 to TRBJ2-3; D is undetermined. V lost 2 bases and J lost 1, with 4 bases in between. Germline assignment: CDR1 MRHNA and CDR2 SNTAGT. The CDR3 length is 13 residues. In DNA, the CDR3 is TGTGCCAGCAGTGACAAGGGCACAGATACGCAGTATTTT. This codes for CASSDKGTDTQYF.

V is TRBV6-5 and J is TRBJ2-7; possibly TRBD1 for D (6 bases). Germline CDR1 and CDR2: MNHEY and SVGAGI. This CDR3 is 15 amino acids long. Trimming stripped 5 bases from V and 5 bases from J, with 19 bases between. The CDR3 coding sequence is TGTGCCAGCAGTCGCATTACCGGGGACATCGACGAGCAGTACTTC. Translating it yields CASSRITGDIDEQYF.

This chain connects TRBV9 to TRBJ1-6; TRBD1 is a possible D gene (5 bases). This CDR3 is 14 amino acids long. V was cut by 6 bases and J by 6 bases, with 13 bases left in between. Germline V lookup: CDR1 SGDLS, CDR2 YYNGEE. The CDR3 nucleotides are TGTGCCAGCACGAGGGGTGAGGGTAATTCACCCCTCCACTTT. Amino acids: CASTRGEGNSPLHF.

This chain uses TRBV4-3 with TRBJ2-3; 15 bases map to TRBD2. This CDR3 is 20 amino acids long. Germline-derived CDR1 and CDR2 are LGHNA and YSLEER. Losses at the gene ends were 1 base for V and 8 bases for J; bases not matched to a gene: 16. The CDR3 coding sequence is TGCGCCAGCAGCCAAGGGGGGTCCGGGACTAGCGGGAGGTTATGGGGTACGCAGTATTTT. This gives the protein CASSQGGSGTSGRLWGTQYF.

The rearrangement links TRBV28 to TRBJ1-5; the D is unclear. This CDR3 region has 14 residues. V shed 2 bases and J shed 5 bases, with 10 bases lying between them. Germline CDR1 is MDHEN and CDR2 is SYDVKM. The CDR3 is CASSLSGSYQPQHF. Here the CDR3 DNA reads TGTGCCAGCAGTTTAAGCGGTAGTTATCAGCCCCAGCATTTT.